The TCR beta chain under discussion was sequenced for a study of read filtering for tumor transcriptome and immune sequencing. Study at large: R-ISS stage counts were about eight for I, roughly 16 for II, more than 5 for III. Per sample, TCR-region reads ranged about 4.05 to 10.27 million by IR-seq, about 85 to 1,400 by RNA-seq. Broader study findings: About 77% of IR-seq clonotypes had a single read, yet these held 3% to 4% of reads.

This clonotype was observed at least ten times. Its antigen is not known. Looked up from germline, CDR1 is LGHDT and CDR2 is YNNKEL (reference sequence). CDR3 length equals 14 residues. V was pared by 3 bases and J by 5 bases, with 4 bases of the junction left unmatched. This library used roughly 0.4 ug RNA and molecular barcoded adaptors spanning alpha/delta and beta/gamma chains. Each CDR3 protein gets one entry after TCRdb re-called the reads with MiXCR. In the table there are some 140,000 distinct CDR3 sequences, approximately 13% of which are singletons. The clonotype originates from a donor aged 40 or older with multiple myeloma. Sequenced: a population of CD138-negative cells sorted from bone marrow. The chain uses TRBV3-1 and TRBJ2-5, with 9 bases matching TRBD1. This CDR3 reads CASSQAGQGETQYF. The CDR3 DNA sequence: TGTGCCAGCAGCCAGGCGGGACAGGGCGAGACCCAGTACTTC.